This TCR beta chain was retrieved from a study of cytomegalovirus exposure and HLA in healthy donors. Study-wide background: The Caucasian-associated ancestry cluster held less than 85% of a few hundred genotyped donors. The study's findings and limits: A link between a missense DCLRE1C variant and TCR beta V- and J-gene trimming emerged from a later analysis. According to a later analysis, most TCR beta chains associated with CMV appeared HLA-restricted.

In the PCR, 60 Vbeta and 13 Jbeta primers were used. Some clones are missing from TCRdb's copy, which holds only in-frame ones; the method was immunoSEQ multiplex PCR. The sample holds roughly 110,000 clones, 55% to 85% seen once. Turning to this clone: The antigen remains undetermined.

This CDR3 comprises 16 residues. Trimming stripped 4 bases from V and 0 bases from J, with 11 bases between. CDR1 and CDR2 from the germline V gene are SGDLS and YYNGEE. The specimen sequenced was PBMCs. This receptor was taken from a man in his thirties or forties in good health and CMV-seronegative. The chain recombines TRBV9 with TRBJ2-6, with TRBD1 as a possible D gene (6 bases). CDR3 amino acids: CASSFQGNSGANVLTF. CDR3 nucleotides: TGTGCCAGCAGCTTTCAGGGGAACTCTGGGGCCAACGTCCTGACTTTC. Based on the CDR3 plus reference TRBV9 and TRBJ2-6, the full variable domain is DSGVTQTPKHLITATGQRVTLRCSPRSGDLSVYWYQQSLDQGLQFLIQYYNGEERAKGNILERFSAQQFPDLHSELNLSSLELGDSALYFCASSFQGNSGANVLTFGAGSRLTVL.